This is a list of T cell receptor beta chains from one sample in a study of vaccination and CD4 T cells after COVID-19. TCRdb reanalysed the PCR reads using MiXCR and keeps one entry per CDR3 protein. This table holds some 7,300 distinct CDR3 sequences, about two fifths found once. Which antigens these TCRs recognize remains unknown. The sequenced material came from CD4+ T cells from blood, cultured in vitro. Source of these receptors: a human donor in good health. CDR3s include the opening cysteine and the closing phenylalanine or tryptophan. Each record gives: V gene, clone size, D gene, J gene, CDR3 DNA, CDR3 protein. The D gene is left open where the match is weak. Size is stated for part of the rows, as once, few or many counts, or as a class when the clone is expanded.

V: TRBV15
size: once
D: -
J: TRBJ2-2
DNA: TGTGCCACCAGCAGGGGCGTAGGGGACACCGGGGAGCTGTTTTTT
CDR3: CATSRGVGDTGELFF

V: TRBV6-1
size: -
D: TRBD2
J: TRBJ2-1
DNA: TGTGCCAGCAGTGCGCCGGGGGGGGACAATGAGCAGTTCTTC
CDR3: CASSAPGGDNEQFF

V: TRBV12-3/TRBV12-4
size: -
D: -
J: TRBJ2-7
DNA: TGTGCCAGCAGCCTTAGTAACAGGGCAAGGGAGCAGTACTTC
CDR3: CASSLSNRAREQYF

V: TRBV5-1
size: -
D: -
J: TRBJ1-1
DNA: TGCGCCAGCAGGGCGGGATCAGCGGGCACTGAAGCTTTCTTT
CDR3: CASRAGSAGTEAFF

V: TRBV11-2
size: few
D: -
J: TRBJ1-3
DNA: TGTGCCAGCAGCTTGGCGGCCAACACCCCAACTGGAAACACCATATATTTT
CDR3: CASSLAANTPTGNTIYF

V: TRBV6-1
size: -
D: -
J: TRBJ1-5
DNA: TGTGCCAGCAGGTTAAGTTGGGACCAGCCCCAGCATTTT
CDR3: CASRLSWDQPQHF

V: TRBV20-1
size: large
D: -
J: TRBJ1-3
DNA: TGCAGTGCTACCCCATGGCAGAACTCTGGAAACACCATATATTTT
CDR3: CSATPWQNSGNTIYF

V: TRBV7-7
size: few
D: -
J: TRBJ1-2
DNA: TGTGCCAGTACGTCGACAGCTGGCTACACCTTC
CDR3: CASTSTAGYTF

V: TRBV19
size: -
D: -
J: TRBJ2-2
DNA: TGTGCCAGTAAAGGGGGGCGTAACACCGGGGAGCTGTTTTTT
CDR3: CASKGGRNTGELFF

V: TRBV20-1
size: few
D: -
J: TRBJ1-5
DNA: TGCAGTGCTAGAGGGGGGGGCATAAATCAGCCCCAGCATTTT
CDR3: CSARGGGINQPQHF

V: TRBV30
size: -
D: TRBD1
J: TRBJ1-2
DNA: TGTGCCTGGAGTTTTCCACAGGGGGCAGTGACCTTC
CDR3: CAWSFPQGAVTF

V: TRBV27
size: few
D: -
J: TRBJ1-6
DNA: TGTGCCAGCAGTTTAGGGCAGCCGATAGTCGGGGATAATTCACCCCTCCACTTT
CDR3: CASSLGQPIVGDNSPLHF

V: TRBV6-1
size: -
D: TRBD2
J: TRBJ2-1
DNA: TGTGCCAGCAGTACTAGCGGCTACAATGAGCAGTTCTTC
CDR3: CASSTSGYNEQFF

V: TRBV6-1
size: few
D: -
J: TRBJ2-3
DNA: TGTGCCAGCAGCCAACAGGGAGGGGGCACAGATACGCAGTATTTT
CDR3: CASSQQGGGTDTQYF

V: TRBV12-3/TRBV12-4
size: -
D: TRBD2
J: TRBJ2-3
DNA: TGTGCCAGCAGTTTAAGGGGGCTAGCGGGGGGTCAGCAGTATTTT
CDR3: CASSLRGLAGGQQYF

V: TRBV6-5
size: few
D: -
J: TRBJ1-1
DNA: TGTGCCAGCAGTTACGGTAGGAACACTGAAGCTTTCTTT
CDR3: CASSYGRNTEAFF

V: TRBV10-3
size: -
D: -
J: TRBJ2-3
DNA: TGTGCCAGCTATGCGGGGCTCTACACAGATACGCAGTATTTT
CDR3: CASYAGLYTDTQYF

V: TRBV19
size: -
D: -
J: TRBJ1-5
DNA: TGTGCCAGTACTTATGTGGCGGGGGCAGATCAGCCCCAGCATTTT
CDR3: CASTYVAGADQPQHF

V: TRBV6-5
size: -
D: -
J: TRBJ1-2
DNA: TGTGCCAGCAGTTACTCGGGACGGCAGCACTTC
CDR3: CASSYSGRQHF

V: TRBV10-3
size: -
D: TRBD1
J: TRBJ2-3
DNA: TGTGCCATCAGTTACGGACAGGATCCAGATACGCAGTATTTT
CDR3: CAISYGQDPDTQYF

V: TRBV20-1
size: few
D: -
J: TRBJ1-2
DNA: TGCAGTGCTCCGGAGGTCGGGGGCGTCCATGGCTACACCTTC
CDR3: CSAPEVGGVHGYTF

V: TRBV4-1
size: -
D: -
J: TRBJ1-6
DNA: TGCGCCAGCAGCCAAGATGGTAGAGTAAACTCCTATAATTCACCCCTCCACTTT
CDR3: CASSQDGRVNSYNSPLHF

V: TRBV20-1
size: -
D: -
J: TRBJ1-3
DNA: TGCAGTGCTAGAGGTGGGACCGGGGTGGACACCATATATTTT
CDR3: CSARGGTGVDTIYF

V: TRBV6-4
size: -
D: -
J: TRBJ1-5
DNA: TGTGCCAGCAGTGTCGAGTATGGGCAGCCCCAGCATTTT
CDR3: CASSVEYGQPQHF

V: TRBV29-1
size: -
D: -
J: TRBJ1-5
DNA: TGCAGCGTCACTGTCGGGAGTGGCGATCCCCAGCATTTT
CDR3: CSVTVGSGDPQHF

V: TRBV6-7
size: few
D: TRBD1
J: TRBJ1-5
DNA: TGTGCGAAGGGGGCGGACAATCAGCCCCAGCATTTT
CDR3: CAKGADNQPQHF

V: TRBV20-1
size: large
D: -
J: TRBJ1-5
DNA: TGCAGTGCTAGAGACTCTGCCAGGCCAAATCAGCCCCAGCATTTT
CDR3: CSARDSARPNQPQHF

V: TRBV20-1
size: few
D: -
J: TRBJ1-3
DNA: TGCAGTGCTAGAGATCATCGCAGGAACACCATATATTTT
CDR3: CSARDHRRNTIYF

V: TRBV19
size: -
D: -
J: TRBJ2-2
DNA: TGTGCCAGTACCAACGGGGGACGGGCGAACACCGGGGAGCTGTTTTTT
CDR3: CASTNGGRANTGELFF

V: TRBV20-1
size: -
D: -
J: TRBJ2-7
DNA: TGCAGTGCTGGACAGTCCTACGAGCAGTACTTC
CDR3: CSAGQSYEQYF

V: TRBV6-5
size: few
D: TRBD1
J: TRBJ1-1
DNA: TGTGCCAGCAGTTACAGGTCGAGGGGGCCGAACACTGAAGCTTTCTTT
CDR3: CASSYRSRGPNTEAFF

V: TRBV11-2
size: -
D: -
J: TRBJ1-2
DNA: TGTGCCAGCAGCTTAACCCGTACAGCCTATGGCTACACCTTC
CDR3: CASSLTRTAYGYTF

V: TRBV27
size: -
D: -
J: TRBJ2-3
DNA: TGTGCCAGCAGTCTTAACACAGATACGCAGTATTTT
CDR3: CASSLNTDTQYF

V: TRBV12-5
size: -
D: -
J: TRBJ2-7
DNA: TGTGCTAGTGGTTTGGGAGTGCTGAAGCAGTACTTC
CDR3: CASGLGVLKQYF

V: TRBV10-1
size: few
D: TRBD1
J: TRBJ1-5
DNA: TGCGCCAGCGAATCAGGGGGCTTTGGCAATCAGCCCCAGCATTTT
CDR3: CASESGGFGNQPQHF

V: TRBV6-1
size: -
D: -
J: TRBJ1-1
DNA: TGTGCCAGCAGTGGACAGTTCACTGAAGCTTTCTTT
CDR3: CASSGQFTEAFF

V: TRBV19
size: few
D: -
J: TRBJ1-1
DNA: TGTGCCAGTAGTATTGGTGGGCGGGGAATCAACACTGAAGCTTTCTTT
CDR3: CASSIGGRGINTEAFF

V: TRBV7-9
size: few
D: -
J: TRBJ2-5
DNA: TGTGCCAGCGGGGTGAGGGGCCAAGAGACCCAGTACTTC
CDR3: CASGVRGQETQYF

V: TRBV10-3
size: -
D: TRBD2
J: TRBJ2-1
DNA: TGTGCCATCAACGCGGGGGACCCCGAAGAGCAGTTCTTC
CDR3: CAINAGDPEEQFF

V: TRBV19
size: -
D: -
J: TRBJ1-5
DNA: TGTGCCAGTACCCGCGGGGGGGCCTTCGACAATCAGCCCCAGCATTTT
CDR3: CASTRGGAFDNQPQHF

V: TRBV29-1
size: large
D: -
J: TRBJ2-3
DNA: TGCAGCGTCGGGGAGGCCAATACGCAGTATTTT
CDR3: CSVGEANTQYF